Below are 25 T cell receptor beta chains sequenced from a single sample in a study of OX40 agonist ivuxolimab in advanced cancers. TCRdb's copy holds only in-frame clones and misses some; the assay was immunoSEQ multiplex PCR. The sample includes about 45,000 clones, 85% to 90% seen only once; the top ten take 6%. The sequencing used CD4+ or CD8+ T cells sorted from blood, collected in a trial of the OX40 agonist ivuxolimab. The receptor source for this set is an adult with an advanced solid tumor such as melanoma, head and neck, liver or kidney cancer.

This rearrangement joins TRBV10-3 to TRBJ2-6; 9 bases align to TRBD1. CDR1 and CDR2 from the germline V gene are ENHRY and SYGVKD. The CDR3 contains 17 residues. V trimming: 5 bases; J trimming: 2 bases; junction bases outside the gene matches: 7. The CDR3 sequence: CAISFGTGIAGANVLTF. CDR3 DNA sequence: TGTGCCATCAGTTTTGGGACAGGGATAGCTGGGGCCAACGTCCTGACTTTC.

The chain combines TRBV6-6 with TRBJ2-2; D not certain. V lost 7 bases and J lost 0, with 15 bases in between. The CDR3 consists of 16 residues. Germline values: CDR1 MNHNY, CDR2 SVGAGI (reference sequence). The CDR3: CASINKGGTNTGELFF. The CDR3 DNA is TGTGCCAGCATCAATAAGGGCGGTACGAACACCGGGGAGCTGTTTTTT.

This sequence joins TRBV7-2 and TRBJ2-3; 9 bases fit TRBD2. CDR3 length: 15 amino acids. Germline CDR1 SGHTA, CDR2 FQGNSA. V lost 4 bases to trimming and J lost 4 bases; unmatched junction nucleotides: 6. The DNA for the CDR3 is TGTGCCAGCAGCTCCCTAGCGGGAAACCCAGATACGCAGTATTTT. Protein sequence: CASSSLAGNPDTQYF.

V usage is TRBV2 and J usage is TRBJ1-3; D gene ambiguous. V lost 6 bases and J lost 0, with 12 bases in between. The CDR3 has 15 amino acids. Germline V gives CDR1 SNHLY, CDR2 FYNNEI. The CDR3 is CASSPDRVSGNTIYF. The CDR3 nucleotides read TGTGCCAGCAGCCCGGATAGGGTCTCTGGAAACACCATATATTTT.

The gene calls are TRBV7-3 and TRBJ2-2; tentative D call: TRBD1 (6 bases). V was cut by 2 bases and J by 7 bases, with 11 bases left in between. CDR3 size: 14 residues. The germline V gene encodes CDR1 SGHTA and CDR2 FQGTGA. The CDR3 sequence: CASSLQGHNGELFF. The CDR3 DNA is TGTGCCAGCAGCTTACAGGGACACAACGGGGAGCTGTTTTTT.

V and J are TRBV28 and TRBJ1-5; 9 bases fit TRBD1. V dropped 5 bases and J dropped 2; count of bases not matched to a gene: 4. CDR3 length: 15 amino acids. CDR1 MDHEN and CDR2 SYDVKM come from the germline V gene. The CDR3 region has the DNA TGTGCCAGCAGTCGAAGACAGGGGGGCAATCAGCCCCAGCATTTT. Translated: CASSRRQGGNQPQHF.

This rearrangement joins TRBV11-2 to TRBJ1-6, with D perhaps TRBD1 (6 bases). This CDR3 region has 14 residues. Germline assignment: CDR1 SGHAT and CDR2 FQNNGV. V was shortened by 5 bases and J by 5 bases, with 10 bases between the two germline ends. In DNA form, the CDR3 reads TGTGCCAGCAGCCAGACAGGAAATAATTCACCCCTCCACTTT. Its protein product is CASSQTGNNSPLHF.

As DNA, the CDR3 is TGTGCCAGTACGGGATATATGTACACTGAAGCTTTCTTT. Amino acid sequence: CASTGYMYTEAFF. V usage is TRBV19 and J usage is TRBJ1-1; no clear D. The length of the CDR3 is 13 residues. V was pared by 7 bases and J by 3 bases, with 12 bases between. From germline, CDR1 is LNHDA and CDR2 SQIVND (reference sequence).

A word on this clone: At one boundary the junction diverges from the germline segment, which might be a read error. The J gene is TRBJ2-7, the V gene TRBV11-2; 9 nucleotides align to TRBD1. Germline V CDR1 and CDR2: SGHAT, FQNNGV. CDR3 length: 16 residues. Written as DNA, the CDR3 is TGTGCCAGCAGTTTAGACTCCGGGACAGGGAGGTACGAGCAGTACTTC. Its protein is CASSLDSGTGRYEQYF.

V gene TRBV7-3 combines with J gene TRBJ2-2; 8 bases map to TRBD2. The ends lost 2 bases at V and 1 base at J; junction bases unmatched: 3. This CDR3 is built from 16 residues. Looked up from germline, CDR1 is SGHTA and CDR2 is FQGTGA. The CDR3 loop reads CASSLLAGWNTGELFF. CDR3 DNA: TGTGCCAGCAGCTTACTAGCGGGCTGGAACACCGGGGAGCTGTTTTTT.

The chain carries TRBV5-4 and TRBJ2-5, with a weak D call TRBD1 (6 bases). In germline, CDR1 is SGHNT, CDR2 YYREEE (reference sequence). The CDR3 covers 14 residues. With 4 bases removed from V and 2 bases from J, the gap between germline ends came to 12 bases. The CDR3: CASSADSSQETQYF. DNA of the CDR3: TGTGCCAGCAGCGCGGACAGCTCTCAAGAGACCCAGTACTTC.

The CDR3 coding sequence is TGTGCCAGCAGTTCACAGCGGATCTGGAGCAATCAGCCCCAGCATTTT. Amino acid sequence: CASSSQRIWSNQPQHF. This chain uses TRBV2 with TRBJ1-5; D unclear. The CDR3 has 16 residues. V was clipped by 5 bases and J by 1 base, with 15 bases between them. Germline assignment: CDR1 SNHLY and CDR2 FYNNEI.

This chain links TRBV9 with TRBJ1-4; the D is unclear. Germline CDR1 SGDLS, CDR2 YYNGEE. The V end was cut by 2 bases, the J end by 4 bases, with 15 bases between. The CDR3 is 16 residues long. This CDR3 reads CASSVSAAALNEKLFF. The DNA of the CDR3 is TGTGCCAGCAGCGTTTCTGCTGCGGCGCTTAATGAAAAACTGTTTTTT. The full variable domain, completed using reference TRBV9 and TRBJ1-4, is DSGVTQTPKHLITATGQRVTLRCSPRSGDLSVYWYQQSLDQGLQFLIQYYNGEERAKGNILERFSAQQFPDLHSELNLSSLELGDSALYFCASSVSAAALNEKLFFGSGTQLSVL.

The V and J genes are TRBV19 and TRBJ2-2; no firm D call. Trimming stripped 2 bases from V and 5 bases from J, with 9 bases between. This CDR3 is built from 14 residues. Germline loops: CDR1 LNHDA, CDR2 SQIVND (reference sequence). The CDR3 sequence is CASSILTRTGELFF. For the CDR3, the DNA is TGTGCCAGTAGTATACTAACACGGACCGGGGAGCTGTTTTTT.

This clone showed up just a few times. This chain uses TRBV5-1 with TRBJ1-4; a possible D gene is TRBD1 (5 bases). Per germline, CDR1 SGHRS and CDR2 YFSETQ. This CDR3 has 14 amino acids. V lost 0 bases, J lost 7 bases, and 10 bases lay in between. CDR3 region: CASSLGQGSEKLFF. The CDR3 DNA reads TGCGCCAGCAGCTTGGGCCAGGGATCTGAAAAACTGTTTTTT.

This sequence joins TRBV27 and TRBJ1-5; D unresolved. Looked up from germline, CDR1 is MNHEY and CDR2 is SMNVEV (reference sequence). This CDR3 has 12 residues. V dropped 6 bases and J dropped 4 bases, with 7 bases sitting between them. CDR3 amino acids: CASRGFNQPQHF. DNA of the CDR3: TGTGCCAGCAGGGGTTTTAATCAGCCCCAGCATTTT.

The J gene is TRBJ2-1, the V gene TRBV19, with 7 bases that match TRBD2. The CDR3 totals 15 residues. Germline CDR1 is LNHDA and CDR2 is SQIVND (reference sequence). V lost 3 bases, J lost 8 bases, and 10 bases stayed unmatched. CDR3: CASSMGLSVSDEQFF. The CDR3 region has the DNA TGTGCCAGTAGTATGGGACTAAGTGTGTCCGATGAGCAGTTCTTC.

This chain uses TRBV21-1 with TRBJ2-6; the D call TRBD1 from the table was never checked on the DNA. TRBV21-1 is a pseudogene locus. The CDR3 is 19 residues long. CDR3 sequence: CASSKAQGSRNPGANVLTF. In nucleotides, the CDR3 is TGTGCCAGCAGCAAAGCGCAGGGCAGTCGGAACCCTGGGGCCAACGTCCTGACTTTC.

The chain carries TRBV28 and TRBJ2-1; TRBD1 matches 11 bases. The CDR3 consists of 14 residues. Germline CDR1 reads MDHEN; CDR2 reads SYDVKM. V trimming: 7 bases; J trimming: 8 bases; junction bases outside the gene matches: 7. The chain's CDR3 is CASTLWTGGDEQFF. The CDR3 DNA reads TGTGCCAGCACCCTATGGACAGGGGGCGATGAGCAGTTCTTC.

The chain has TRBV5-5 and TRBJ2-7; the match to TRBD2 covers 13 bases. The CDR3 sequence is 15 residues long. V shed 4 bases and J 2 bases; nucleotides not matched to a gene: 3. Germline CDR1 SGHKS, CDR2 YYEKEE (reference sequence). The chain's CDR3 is CASSPGLAGTYEQYF. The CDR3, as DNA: TGTGCCAGCAGCCCGGGACTAGCGGGGACCTACGAGCAGTACTTC.

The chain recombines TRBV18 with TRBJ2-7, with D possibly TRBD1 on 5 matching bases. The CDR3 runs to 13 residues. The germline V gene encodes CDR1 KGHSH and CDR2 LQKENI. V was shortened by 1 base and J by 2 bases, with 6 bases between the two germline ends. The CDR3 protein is CASSPQGAYEQYF. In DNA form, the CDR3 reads TGTGCCAGCTCACCACAAGGGGCCTACGAGCAGTACTTC. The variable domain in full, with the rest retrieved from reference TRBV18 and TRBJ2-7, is NAGVMQNPRHLVRRRGQEARLRCSPMKGHSHVYWYRQLPEEGLKFMVYLQKENIIDESGMPKERFSAEFPKEGPSILRIQQVVRGDSAAYFCASSPQGAYEQYFGPGTRLTVT.

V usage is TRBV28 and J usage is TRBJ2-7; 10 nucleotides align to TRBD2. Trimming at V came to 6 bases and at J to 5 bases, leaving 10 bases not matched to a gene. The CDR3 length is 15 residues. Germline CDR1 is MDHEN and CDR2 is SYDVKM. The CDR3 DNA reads TGTGCCAGCAGAGGGCTAGCGGGAGTTCGTCACGAGCAGTACTTC. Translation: CASRGLAGVRHEQYF.

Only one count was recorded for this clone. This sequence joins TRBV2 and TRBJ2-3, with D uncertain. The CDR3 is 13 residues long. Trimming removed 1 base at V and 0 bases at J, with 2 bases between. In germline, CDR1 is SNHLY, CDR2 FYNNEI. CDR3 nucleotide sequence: TGTGCCAGCAGTGAAGGAAGCACAGATACGCAGTATTTT. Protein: CASSEGSTDTQYF.

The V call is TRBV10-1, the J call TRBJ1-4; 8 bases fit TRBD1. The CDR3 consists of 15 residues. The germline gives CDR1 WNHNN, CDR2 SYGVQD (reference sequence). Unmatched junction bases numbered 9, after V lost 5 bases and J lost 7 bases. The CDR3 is CASSKGQGRGEKLFF. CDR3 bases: TGCGCCAGCAGTAAAGGACAGGGAAGAGGTGAAAAACTGTTTTTT.

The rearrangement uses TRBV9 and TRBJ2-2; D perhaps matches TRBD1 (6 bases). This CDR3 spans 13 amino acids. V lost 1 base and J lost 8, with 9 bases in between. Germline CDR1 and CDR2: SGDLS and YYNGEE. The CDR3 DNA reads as TGTGCCAGCAGCGTACACAGGGATGGGGAGCTGTTTTTT. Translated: CASSVHRDGELFF.